This entry lists 15 T cell receptor beta chains sequenced from one sample in a study of shared clonotypes between healthy human individuals (dated by TCRdb to between 2020 and 2021). CD8 naive samples were CD45RO-negative cells positively selected for CCR7, giving a CD45RA+CCR7+ population that excluded TemRA cells. Receptor amplification or capture employed the immunoSEQ multiplex PCR assay. This is the immuneACCESS table as TCRdb keeps it, with only in-frame sequences that have V and J called. A part of the clones is gone; compared with another copy, unresolved V genes explain less than half, and the rest is unexplained. Across this sample there are over 750,000 clones, with approximately 97% seen only once. About 0.25% of the sample is in the top ten clones. Input material: naive CD8+ T cells sorted from blood. The cell subset or site label, as the study defines it: CD45RA+CCR7+. These TCRs come from a man under 40 in good health.

The chain employs TRBV2 and TRBJ2-2, with 7 bases lining up with TRBD1. V dropped 3 bases and J dropped 2; count of bases not matched to a gene: 3. This CDR3 is built from 15 residues. Per germline, CDR1 SNHLY and CDR2 FYNNEI. The chain's CDR3 is CASSETGSNTGELFF. The CDR3 DNA is TGTGCCAGCAGTGAGACAGGGAGTAACACCGGGGAGCTGTTTTTT.

The chain employs TRBV7-9 and TRBJ2-1; 7 bases line up with TRBD2. The CDR3 runs 18 residues. V trimming: 5 bases; J trimming: 0 bases; junction bases outside the gene matches: 13. Looked up from germline, CDR1 is SEHNR and CDR2 is FQNEAQ (reference sequence). The CDR3 nucleotides are TGTGCCAGCAGCCCCCCGGCGGGGGAAACTAGCTCCTACAATGAGCAGTTCTTC. Residues: CASSPPAGETSSYNEQFF.

This rearrangement joins TRBV4-1 to TRBJ2-1; D not resolved. Germline assignment: CDR1 MGHRA and CDR2 YSYEKL. The CDR3 sequence is 14 residues long. Trimming removed 4 bases from V and 5 bases from J, with 12 bases in between. The CDR3 region has the DNA TGCGCCAGCAGCCTCTTGGGCCTGAACAATGAGCAGTTCTTC. Protein sequence: CASSLLGLNNEQFF.

This chain joins TRBV11-3 and TRBJ2-1; 8 bases line up with TRBD2. Trimming removed 4 bases from V and 3 bases from J; junction bases left unmatched: 11. Germline CDR1 is SGHNT and CDR2 is YENEEA. The CDR3 runs 17 residues. The CDR3 DNA is TGTGCCAGCAGCTCCCGGGGGGGAGAGCCCGACTACAATGAGCAGTTCTTC. Its translation: CASSSRGGEPDYNEQFF.

This clone was detected only once. The genes are TRBV7-9 and TRBJ2-3, with D perhaps matching TRBD1 (6 bases). The CDR3 runs to 15 residues. V was shortened by 4 bases and J by 6 bases, with 17 bases between the two germline ends. Germline CDR1 is SEHNR and CDR2 is FQNEAQ (reference sequence). The CDR3 region has the DNA TGTGCCAGCAGCTCAACACAGGGAATGGGTGATACGCAGTATTTT. Translating gives CASSSTQGMGDTQYF.

CDR3 coding DNA: TGTGCCACCAGCAGAGCGACGAACACCGGGGAGCTGTTTTTT. Residues: CATSRATNTGELFF. This rearrangement joins TRBV15 to TRBJ2-2; D ambiguous. Germline CDR1 LNHNV, CDR2 YYDKDF (reference sequence). CDR3 length: 14 amino acids. The V end lost 1 base, the J end lost 0 bases, and 3 bases lay between the germline ends.

The chain joins TRBV6-5 to TRBJ2-2, with D tentatively TRBD2 (5 bases). The germline CDR1 and CDR2 sequences are MNHEY and SVGAGI. The CDR3 runs 14 residues. Trimming removed 6 bases from V and 8 bases from J, with 16 bases in between. This chain's CDR3 is CASSHYGGTGELFF. CDR3 coding DNA: TGTGCCAGCAGCCACTACGGAGGAACAGGGGAGCTGTTTTTT.

The chain joins TRBV5-1 to TRBJ2-5; either TRBD1 or TRBD2 may fit D (6 bases each). Germline V gene data show CDR1 as SGHRS and CDR2 as YFSETQ. The CDR3 is 15 residues long. Deletions cut 5 bases from V and 3 bases from J, with 17 bases between. This chain's CDR3 is CASSPRGAAKETQYF. CDR3 in DNA: TGCGCCAGCAGTCCTAGGGGGGCGGCTAAAGAGACCCAGTACTTC.

The V gene is TRBV14, the J gene TRBJ1-2; D is perhaps TRBD1 (5 bases). Germline CDR1 and CDR2: SGHDN and FVKESK. Between the trimmed V and J ends, which lost 3 bases and 5 bases, there was a span of 16 bases. CDR3 length equals 15 residues. CDR3 in amino acids: CASSQGKGTAYGYTF. The CDR3 DNA reads TGTGCCAGCAGCCAGGGAAAAGGGACGGCTTATGGCTACACCTTC.

This clone was seen a single time. The chain employs TRBV6-5 and TRBJ1-5; D is uncertain. Germline loops: CDR1 MNHEY, CDR2 SVGAGI. The V and J ends lost 4 bases and 5 bases respectively, with 9 bases between them. The CDR3 extends over 13 amino acids. The CDR3 DNA is TGTGCCAGCAGTTGGTCCCTGGATCAGCCCCAGCATTTT. This translates into CASSWSLDQPQHF.

The chain couples TRBV9 to TRBJ1-3; tentatively, D is TRBD1 (5 bases). This CDR3 has 15 residues. V shed 7 bases and J shed 1 base, with 15 bases lying between them. Looked up from germline, CDR1 is SGDLS and CDR2 is YYNGEE. The CDR3: CASSSDGTSGNTIYF. As DNA, the CDR3 is TGTGCCAGCTCATCCGACGGGACTTCTGGAAACACCATATATTTT.

This clone was found a few times. The DNA for the CDR3 is TGCAGCGTTGTTGTATGGTACCAAGAGACCCAGTACTTC. It yields the protein CSVVVWYQETQYF. This rearrangement joins TRBV29-1 to TRBJ2-5; D not certain. The V end lost 4 bases, the J end lost 0 bases, and 9 bases lay between the germline ends. Germline V gene data show CDR1 as SQVTM and CDR2 as ANQGSEA. This CDR3 region has 13 residues.

For the CDR3, the DNA is TGTGCCAGCAGCTTACAAGGCTACGAGCAGTACTTC. This translates into CASSLQGYEQYF. This sequence joins TRBV7-8 and TRBJ2-7; D is ambiguous. Trimming left V 2 bases short and J 3 bases short, with 5 bases between. Germline V gene sequence: CDR1 SGHVS, CDR2 FQNEAQ. This CDR3 region has 12 residues.

V usage is TRBV4-3 and J usage is TRBJ2-7; the match to TRBD1 covers 7 bases. The V segment lost 3 bases and the J segment 1 base; nucleotides outside the gene matches: 3. Germline V gives CDR1 LGHNA, CDR2 YSLEER. The CDR3 is made up of 14 amino acids. The CDR3 sequence is CASSQRGQSYEQYF. The CDR3 DNA reads as TGCGCCAGCAGCCAGAGGGGACAGTCCTACGAGCAGTACTTC.

This chain connects TRBV5-1 to TRBJ2-1; TRBD2 aligns across 16 bases. This CDR3 comprises 22 residues. The J segment lost 8 bases and the V segment lost 0 bases, leaving 20 bases of the junction unmatched. Germline V gene lookup returns CDR1 SGHRS and CDR2 YFSETQ. DNA for the CDR3: TGCGCCAGCAGCTTGGCCGGCACCACCGGGACTAGCGGGAGGGCCGGAGGAGATGAGCAGTTCTTC. This sequence encodes CASSLAGTTGTSGRAGGDEQFF.